What follows is one T cell receptor (beta chain) and its context. Study processing details: Estimated nucleated cell counts came from reference gene primer amplification. TCRdb's table, derived via immunoSEQ multiplex PCR, lists solely in-frame clones and lacks some. V and J calls and clone size come straight from that table; D and trimming were deduced from the DNA. The data contain about 230,000 clones, 70% to 90% of them singletons. This study enrolled people aged about 18 to 100 from about two dozen US geographic areas. The source of the sample is a study of blood T cell repertoires in COVID-19. In the study overall: Acute-phase and convalescent COVID-19 samples originated in the United States, Italy and Spain.

After removal of 2 bases from V and 7 bases from J, the junction contained 10 bases not matched to a gene. Germline CDR1 reads MNHEY; CDR2 reads SVGEGT. The CDR3 loop spans 17 amino acids. Sequencing was carried out using PBMCs or T cells enriched from blood (not recorded which). This clonotype was sampled from a man in his thirties or forties who had recovered from COVID-19. The rearrangement uses TRBV6-2 or TRBV6-3 and TRBJ2-2, with TRBD1 matching over 10 bases. This CDR3 reads CASSYLSGTGVDGELFF. CDR3 bases: TGTGCCAGCAGTTACCTCTCCGGGACAGGGGTCGACGGGGAGCTGTTTTTT.